The clone carrying this T cell receptor (beta chain) was seen ten or more times. Its specificity is unknown. In germline, CDR1 is MNHEY, CDR2 SMNVEV (reference sequence). This CDR3 comprises 10 residues. V lost 4 bases and J lost 14, with 9 bases in between. Diagnoses were established using clinical symptoms, serum thyroxine and TRAb, thyroid ultrasound and orbital computed tomography. This sample was taken from a study of T cells in Graves' hyperthyroidism and ophthalmopathy. Study-wide background: Peripheral blood collection took place at initial diagnosis, before any treatment. Regarding the study as a whole: Using 13 V-J features, a model discriminated ophthalmopathy from stable hyperthyroidism.

It was RNA transcripts that yielded the amplified TCR beta CDR3 regions. First-round RT-PCR targeting the TCR CDR3 was performed with the HTBI primer set. From the multiplex PCR reads, TCRdb called clonotypes with MiXCR, one entry per CDR3 protein. The repertoire holds 200,000 to 250,000 distinct CDR3 sequences, with almost 25% as singletons. The rearrangement joins TRBV27 to TRBJ1-5; D gene ambiguous. The sequence was collected from a woman between 35 and 50 years old with Graves' ophthalmopathy. Material for sequencing was blood. The CDR3: CASSSCSEHF. The CDR3 nucleotides are TGTGCCAGCAGTTCATGCAGCGAGCATTTT.